This entry concerns a single T cell receptor (beta chain). The antigen is unknown. These data are taken from a study of shared clonotypes between healthy human individuals. The run depth of the assay was deep. Over several immunoSEQ plates, each subset's genomic DNA was distributed in even portions. Source study methods: For the immunoSEQ data, sequences were junction-only without quality scores, so filtering differed. Produced via immunoSEQ multiplex PCR; TCRdb's table is partial and in-frame only. The V and J calls and clone size come from that table; D and trimming were worked out from the DNA. The sample includes 980,000 or so clones, 76% of them seen just once. Germline assignment: CDR1 SGHTA and CDR2 FQGNSA. CDR3 length: 16 residues. J lost 4 bases, V lost 5 bases, and 12 bases had no gene match. Regarding the study as a whole: Even with large depth, rarefaction showed that sorted-subset sequencing was incomplete.

The J gene is TRBJ1-2, the V gene TRBV7-2; 8 positions match TRBD1. This TCR derives from a man aged 18 to 30 in good health. Source material: memory CD4+ T cells sorted from blood. Documented subset: CD45RA-negative fraction. The CDR3 sequence: CASSLGQGSGGYGYTF. CDR3 DNA: TGTGCCAGCAGCCTTGGACAGGGTTCCGGAGGCTATGGCTACACCTTC.